This TCR beta chain stems from a study of T-cell memory formation after mild COVID-19. TCRdb ran MiXCR on the 5' RACE reads and lists one entry per CDR3 protein. The repertoire has hundreds of thousands of distinct CDR3 sequences, 20% of them found once; the top ten carry about an eighth. Trimming pared 2 bases from V and 4 bases from J, leaving 11 bases between. From germline, CDR1 is SQVTM and CDR2 ANQGSEA. There are 13 residues in the CDR3. The sequencing input was PBMCs or a T cell subset sorted from them (not recorded which). The clonotype originates from an adult woman who had mild COVID-19 (a few samples of this study predate the infection). Cell type and time point are not known. The chain carries TRBV29-1 and TRBJ1-1; no definite D call. CDR3 region: CSVENLEATEAFF. CDR3 nucleotide sequence: TGCAGCGTTGAAAATCTAGAGGCCACTGAAGCTTTCTTT.